Listed below are T cell receptor beta chains from one sample, sequenced in a study of shared T cell receptors in the human thymus. Sequencing was performed with immunoSEQ multiplex PCR; in TCRdb, only in-frame clones are kept and a portion is missing. The sample shows about 660,000 clones, roughly 90% of them seen only once. These data are also associated with another study on human thymus T cells.

The material sequenced was thymocytes. These receptors all come from a boy younger than two with a congenital heart defect. CDR3s include the opening cysteine and the closing phenylalanine or tryptophan. A D gene is named only where the DNA matches it firmly. The size entry is marked missing in some rows and otherwise reads once, few, many or a size class.

>TRBD2|NA|TRBV6-5|TRBJ2-3
CASSYSGSRSDTQYF
TGTGCCAGCAGTTACAGCGGGAGTAGGTCAGATACGCAGTATTTT
>TRBD2|NA|TRBV11-3|TRBJ2-7
CASSLVPGLAVYEQYF
TGTGCCAGCAGCTTAGTACCGGGACTAGCGGTCTACGAGCAGTACTTC
>TRBD1|once|TRBV28|TRBJ2-2
CASSPRQGETGELFF
TGTGCCAGCAGTCCTCGACAGGGAGAGACCGGGGAGCTGTTTTTT
>NA|NA|TRBV14|TRBJ2-2
CASSQGQYTGELFF
TGTGCCAGCAGCCAAGGACAGTACACCGGGGAGCTGTTTTTT
>NA|NA|TRBV25-1|TRBJ2-7
CASSELNRSSYEQYF
TGTGCCAGCAGTGAACTCAATCGGAGCTCCTACGAGCAGTACTTC
>TRBD1|NA|TRBV7-8|TRBJ2-7
CASSLPRQGPYSYEQYF
TGTGCCAGCAGCTTGCCCAGACAGGGGCCTTACTCCTACGAGCAGTACTTC
>TRBD1|few|TRBV29-1|TRBJ1-3
CSVRRDRVGDTIYF
TGCAGCGTCCGCCGGGACAGGGTTGGGGACACCATATATTTT
>NA|NA|TRBV5-4|TRBJ2-3
CASSLSTGIVDTQYF
TGTGCCAGCAGCTTATCGACGGGAATAGTAGATACGCAGTATTTT
>TRBD2|NA|TRBV4-1|TRBJ2-7
CASSRLKGLAGGPHEQYF
TGCGCCAGCAGCCGCTTAAAGGGACTAGCGGGAGGGCCCCACGAGCAGTACTTC
>NA|once|TRBV29-1|TRBJ1-2
CSVEGGVDGYTF
TGCAGCGTTGAGGGAGGGGTAGATGGCTACACCTTC
>TRBD2|NA|TRBV4-1|TRBJ2-5
CASSQDPGLALETQYF
TGCGCCAGCAGCCAAGATCCGGGACTAGCCCTGGAGACCCAGTACTTC
>NA|NA|TRBV11-3|TRBJ2-7
CASSRNYEQYF
TGTGCCAGCAGCCGTAACTACGAGCAGTACTTC
>TRBD2|few|TRBV15|TRBJ2-7
CATSRVTSGIYEQYF
TGTGCCACCAGCAGAGTTACTAGCGGGATATACGAGCAGTACTTC
>NA|NA|TRBV7-2|TRBJ2-1
CASSLGAGTSYNEQFF
TGTGCCAGCAGCTTAGGGGCCGGGACTTCCTACAATGAGCAGTTCTTC
>TRBD2|NA|TRBV9|TRBJ2-2
CASSVGISGRAGELFF
TGTGCCAGCAGCGTAGGGATTAGCGGGAGGGCCGGGGAGCTGTTTTTT
>NA|NA|TRBV10-2|TRBJ2-3
CASSLGAHTQYF
TGCGCCAGCAGCCTAGGAGCACATACGCAGTATTTT
>NA|NA|TRBV12-5|TRBJ2-2
CASGLGYFANTGELFF
TGTGCTAGTGGTCTAGGATATTTCGCGAACACCGGGGAGCTGTTTTTT
>TRBD2|NA|TRBV7-6|TRBJ2-7
CASSLDSGLAGGEQYF
TGTGCCAGCAGCTTAGATTCTGGACTAGCGGGAGGCGAGCAGTACTTC
>TRBD2|NA|TRBV5-1|TRBJ2-7
CASSSASGRYYEQYF
TGCGCCAGCAGCTCCGCTAGCGGGAGGTACTACGAGCAGTACTTC
>NA|NA|TRBV5-1|TRBJ2-3
CASSGLYTDTQYF
TGCGCCAGCAGCGGGCTGTACACAGATACGCAGTATTTT
>TRBD2|NA|TRBV2|TRBJ2-7
CASSEGGLASEQYF
TGTGCCAGCAGTGAAGGGGGACTAGCGTCCGAGCAGTACTTC
>TRBD1|NA|TRBV19|TRBJ2-6
CASSQPRTGVQDLGSSGANVLTF
TGTGCCAGTAGTCAACCGCGGACAGGGGTCCAAGACCTAGGGAGCTCTGGGGCCAACGTCCTGACTTTC
>TRBD2|NA|TRBV7-6|TRBJ2-5
CASSLDPYSGRALAQETQYF
TGTGCCAGCAGCTTAGACCCCTATAGCGGGAGGGCCCTCGCCCAAGAGACCCAGTACTTC
>NA|few|TRBV5-8|TRBJ2-1
CASQRGSPSWDEQFF
TGTGCCAGCCAGAGAGGGTCCCCATCTTGGGATGAGCAGTTCTTC
>TRBD2|NA|TRBV7-9|TRBJ2-7
CASSGGRPSYEQYF
TGTGCCAGCTCTGGCGGGAGGCCCTCCTACGAGCAGTACTTC
>TRBD2|once|TRBV4-3|TRBJ2-5
CASSQARGDEQYF
TGCGCCAGCAGCCAAGCTCGGGGGGATGAGCAGTACTTC
>TRBD2|NA|TRBV12-5|TRBJ2-7
CASGLVREGHGYEQYF
TGTGCTAGTGGTTTGGTAAGGGAGGGGCACGGCTACGAGCAGTACTTC
>TRBD2|NA|TRBV5-1|TRBJ2-5
CASVLLGLAEETQYF
TGCGCCAGCGTGTTACTGGGACTAGCGGAAGAGACCCAGTACTTC
>NA|NA|TRBV18|TRBJ2-7
CASSPETGTYEQYF
TGTGCCAGCTCACCGGAGACAGGTACCTACGAGCAGTACTTC
>TRBD2|once|TRBV5-1|TRBJ2-3
CASRLAGGRTPNTDTQYF
TGCGCCAGCCGACTAGCGGGAGGACGGACCCCTAACACAGATACGCAGTATTTT
>TRBD1|NA|TRBV29-1|TRBJ2-7
CSETGGWYEQYF
TGCAGCGAGACAGGGGGTTGGTACGAGCAGTACTTC
>TRBD1|NA|TRBV27|TRBJ1-4
CASSLIGTGEKGNEKLFF
TGTGCCAGCAGCCTAATCGGGACAGGGGAGAAGGGTAATGAAAAACTGTTTTTT
>NA|NA|TRBV29-1|TRBJ2-1
CSVEAGRERHNEQFF
TGCAGCGTTGAAGCTGGACGGGAGAGACACAATGAGCAGTTCTTC
>TRBD1|NA|TRBV11-1|TRBJ2-5
CASSRDRGTETQYF
TGTGCCAGCAGCCGGGACAGGGGTACGGAGACCCAGTACTTC
>TRBD2|NA|TRBV6-4|TRBJ2-1
CASSDVRLAGGEGFNEQFF
TGTGCCAGCAGTGACGTCCGGCTAGCGGGAGGGGAGGGCTTCAATGAGCAGTTCTTC
>TRBD1|NA|TRBV18|TRBJ1-1
CASSPEDRGHTEAFF
TGTGCCAGCTCACCGGAGGACAGGGGGCATACTGAAGCTTTCTTT
>TRBD1|NA|TRBV4-3|TRBJ2-1
CASSAGTGVGEQFF
TGCGCCAGCAGCGCCGGGACAGGGGTGGGTGAGCAGTTCTTC
>NA|NA|TRBV4-1|TRBJ2-7
CASSQSPADQYF
TGCGCCAGCAGCCAAAGTCCCGCGGATCAGTACTTC
>TRBD1|NA|TRBV2|TRBJ2-7
CASSRTGKSYEQYF
TGTGCCAGCAGCCGGACAGGGAAATCCTACGAGCAGTACTTC
>NA|NA|TRBV13|TRBJ2-2
CASNGNTGELFF
TGTGCCAGCAACGGGAACACCGGGGAGCTGTTTTTT
>TRBD2|once|TRBV6-4|TRBJ2-2
CASSGTSGSSDTGELFF
TGTGCCAGCAGTGGAACTAGCGGGAGCTCGGACACCGGGGAGCTGTTTTTT
>NA|NA|TRBV14|TRBJ1-1
CASSRGVRAAFF
TGTGCCAGCAGCCGGGGGGTCAGGGCGGCTTTCTTT
>NA|NA|TRBV4-1|TRBJ2-2
CASSQDGAGNTGELFF
TGCGCCAGCAGCCAAGATGGAGCCGGTAACACCGGGGAGCTGTTTTTT
>NA|NA|TRBV30|TRBJ2-7
CAWSVGRGRGYEQYF
TGTGCCTGGAGTGTCGGGAGGGGGCGCGGGTACGAGCAGTACTTC
>TRBD2|NA|TRBV10-2|TRBJ2-1
CASSEYERENHNEQFF
TGCGCCAGCAGTGAGTACGAGCGGGAGAACCACAATGAGCAGTTCTTC
>NA|NA|TRBV25-1|TRBJ1-2
CASKGEGERAYGYTF
TGTGCCAGCAAGGGGGAAGGGGAGAGGGCCTATGGCTACACCTTC